Listed here are 26 T cell receptor beta chains from one sample, sequenced in a study of vaccination and CD4 T cells after COVID-19. The treatment was: roughly ten-day PBMC culture with coronavirus spike peptide pools or control peptides (ViraFEST assay). These receptors lack a known antigen. CD4+ T cells that had been cultured provided DNA sequenced with the Oncomine TCR Beta short-read assay. TCRdb recomputed calls from the PCR reads with MiXCR, one row per CDR3 protein. In the table there are fewer than 20,000 distinct CDR3 sequences, about two fifths of which are singletons. Sequenced material: CD4+ T cells from blood, cultured in vitro, taken before SARS-CoV-2 vaccination. All receptors derive from a human donor who had recovered from COVID-19.

The chain couples TRBV6-1 to TRBJ2-7; 8 nucleotides align to TRBD2. This CDR3 comprises 11 residues. The germline V gene encodes CDR1 MNHNS and CDR2 SASEGT. The trim removed 6 bases at V and 6 bases at J, leaving 1 base unmatched. As DNA, the CDR3 is TGTGCCAGCAGCACTAGCGGCGAGCAGTACTTC. This encodes CASSTSGEQYF.

The chain combines TRBV11-3 with TRBJ2-1; D is possibly TRBD1 (5 bases). The CDR3 length is 16 residues. CDR1 and CDR2 from the germline V gene are SGHNT and YENEEA. V was pared by 5 bases and J by 4 bases, with 18 bases between. Here the CDR3 reads CASSPLEPKGYNEQFF. As DNA, the CDR3 is TGTGCCAGCAGCCCTTTGGAACCCAAGGGGTACAATGAGCAGTTCTTC.

The table lists this clonotype with a few counts. The V and J genes are TRBV7-9 and TRBJ2-7, with TRBD2 matching 11 bases. The germline V gene encodes CDR1 SEHNR and CDR2 FQNEAQ (reference sequence). This CDR3 contains 17 residues. The V gene end was trimmed by 7 bases and the J gene end by 3 bases; junction bases not matched to a gene: 14. As DNA, the CDR3 is TGTGCCAGCAACCCAAAATCCGGGACTAGCGGTATCTACGAGCAGTACTTC. It specifies CASNPKSGTSGIYEQYF. Supplemented by reference TRBV7-9 and TRBJ2-7, the full variable domain reads DTGVSQNPRHKITKRGQNVTFRCDPISEHNRLYWYRQTLGQGPEFLTYFQNEAQLEKSRLLSDRFSAERPKGSFSTLEIQRTEQGDSAMYLCASNPKSGTSGIYEQYFGPGTRLTVT.

This chain uses TRBV29-1 with TRBJ2-2; TRBD2 matches at 12 bases. Germline V gene data show CDR1 as SQVTM and CDR2 as ANQGSEA. The V gene end was trimmed by 4 bases and the J gene end by 7 bases; junction bases not matched to a gene: 4. The CDR3 runs 14 residues. CDR3 region: CSVGTSGNLGELFF. For the CDR3, the DNA is TGCAGCGTTGGGACTAGCGGGAACCTCGGGGAGCTGTTTTTT.

V is TRBV19 and J is TRBJ2-1, with D tentatively TRBD1 (6 bases). V was pared by 7 bases and J by 6 bases, with 22 bases between. Germline V gene lookup returns CDR1 LNHDA and CDR2 SQIVND (reference sequence). The CDR3 has 16 residues. Here the CDR3 reads CASTQPGETPLNEQFF. DNA of the CDR3: TGTGCCAGTACTCAACCAGGGGAGACCCCGCTCAATGAGCAGTTCTTC.

Only a few counts were recorded for this clonotype. The chain's CDR3 is CAWSVPGVNTEAFF. The CDR3 region has the DNA TGTGCCTGGAGTGTACCGGGGGTGAACACTGAAGCTTTCTTT. V gene TRBV30 combines with J gene TRBJ1-1, with D perhaps TRBD1 (5 bases). Germline V gene data show CDR1 as GTSNPN and CDR2 as SVGIG (reference sequence). Trimming stripped 0 bases from V and 0 bases from J, with 8 bases between. The CDR3 is made up of 14 amino acids.

This clonotype showed up just a few times. The CDR3 nucleotides are TGCAGCCCGGGGACAGGGGGCCCCTTGGTATATGGCTACACCTTC. It yields the protein CSPGTGGPLVYGYTF. The chain uses TRBV20-1 and TRBJ1-2; 12 bases map to TRBD1. Per the germline V gene, CDR1 is DFQATT and CDR2 is SNEGSKA (reference sequence). This CDR3 spans 15 amino acids.

This rearrangement joins TRBV24-1 to TRBJ2-1; no definite D call. This CDR3 has 13 residues. Germline loops: CDR1 KGHDR, CDR2 SFDVKD. V lost 1 base and J 7 bases, leaving 7 bases between the germline ends. CDR3 amino acids: CATSDFLMNEQFF. The DNA for the CDR3 is TGTGCCACCAGTGATTTCCTCATGAATGAGCAGTTCTTC.

This clonotype has only a few counts. V is TRBV24-1 and J is TRBJ2-1; D is unresolved. V gave up 3 bases and J gave up 7 bases, with 9 bases separating them. From germline, CDR1 is KGHDR and CDR2 SFDVKD. The CDR3 has 13 amino acids. The CDR3 loop is CATSDRYPNEQFF. The CDR3 DNA reads as TGTGCCACCAGTGATCGTTACCCAAATGAGCAGTTCTTC.

This clonotype has only a few counts. V usage is TRBV20-1 and J usage is TRBJ2-5; D is undetermined. Germline V gives CDR1 DFQATT, CDR2 SNEGSKA (reference sequence). The CDR3 is made up of 15 amino acids. The ends were cut back, 5 bases at V and 4 bases at J, with 20 bases in the middle. The CDR3 bases are TGCAGTGCTCGCAGATCAGAAGTATCGGCAGAGACCCAGTACTTC. Its translation is CSARRSEVSAETQYF.

The chain joins TRBV12-3 or TRBV12-4 to TRBJ1-6, with unresolved D. The V end lost 6 bases, the J end lost 3 bases, and 9 bases lay between the germline ends. This CDR3 has 14 amino acids. The CDR3 DNA reads TGTGCCAGCAGAACAGCGCTCTATAATTCACCCCTCCACTTT. Encoded protein: CASRTALYNSPLHF.

J is TRBJ2-1 and V is TRBV11-2; D uncertain. V was clipped by 6 bases and J by 0 bases, with 15 bases between them. The germline CDR1 and CDR2 sequences are SGHAT and FQNNGV. The CDR3 runs to 16 residues. CDR3 nucleotides: TGTGCCAGCAGAAAGTCCCAGATCGGCTCCTACAATGAGCAGTTCTTC. This encodes CASRKSQIGSYNEQFF.

This clonotype was detected a few times. The chain uses TRBV21-1 and TRBJ1-2. TRBV21-1 is listed as a pseudogene. There are 12 residues in the CDR3. The CDR3 region is CASSGGDYGYTF. The CDR3 DNA reads TGTGCCAGCAGTGGCGGGGACTATGGCTACACCTTC.

The rearrangement joins TRBV28 to TRBJ1-2, with a weak D call TRBD1 (5 bases). The CDR3 runs to 14 residues. Trimming removed 3 bases at V and 8 bases at J, with 16 bases between. Germline-derived CDR1 and CDR2 are MDHEN and SYDVKM. CDR3 DNA sequence: TGTGCCAGCAGTTTCCGCGCAGGCGGGGGGGGCTACACCTTC. Amino acid sequence: CASSFRAGGGGYTF.

V and J are TRBV25-1 and TRBJ1-1; weak D call: TRBD1 (6 bases). Germline V lookup: CDR1 MGHDK, CDR2 SYGVNS. The V and J ends lost 4 bases and 1 base respectively, with 13 bases between them. The CDR3 is made up of 15 amino acids. CDR3: CASSAAGVKNTEAFF. The CDR3 DNA reads as TGTGCCAGCAGTGCGGCAGGGGTAAAGAACACTGAAGCTTTCTTT.

This clonotype was observed a few times. The rearrangement uses TRBV5-4 and TRBJ1-2; D not certain. Germline loops: CDR1 SGHNT, CDR2 YYREEE (reference sequence). The ends were cut back, 3 bases at V and 4 bases at J, with 13 bases in the middle. This CDR3 region has 14 residues. The CDR3 DNA follows: TGTGCCAGCAGCTCTGAGGGAATTCCCTATGGCTACACCTTC. Protein: CASSSEGIPYGYTF.

The chain carries TRBV11-1 and TRBJ2-7; D is undetermined. Germline lookup yields CDR1 SGHAT and CDR2 FQDESV (reference sequence). Between the trimmed V and J ends, which lost 3 bases and 2 bases, there was a span of 14 bases. This CDR3 is 15 amino acids long. CDR3 sequence: CASSFSPLGAYEQYF. CDR3 DNA sequence: TGTGCCAGCAGCTTTTCCCCTCTCGGAGCCTACGAGCAGTACTTC. The entire variable domain, with the rest obtained from reference TRBV11-1 and TRBJ2-7, is as follows: EAEVAQSPRYKITEKSQAVAFWCDPISGHATLYWYRQILGQGPELLVQFQDESVVDDSQLPKDRFSAERLKGVDSTLKIQPAELGDSAMYLCASSFSPLGAYEQYFGPGTRLTVT.

This clonotype came up a few times. The chain employs TRBV28 and TRBJ1-2; no firm D call. The V and J ends lost 5 bases and 3 bases respectively, with 10 bases between them. The CDR3 sequence is 13 residues long. Germline-derived CDR1 and CDR2 are MDHEN and SYDVKM. The CDR3 DNA reads as TGTGCCAGCAGTCCCCCGGTTGACTATGGCTACACCTTC. Residues: CASSPPVDYGYTF.

The V and J genes are TRBV19 and TRBJ2-1, with 9 bases identical to TRBD2. Germline V gene data show CDR1 as LNHDA and CDR2 as SQIVND (reference sequence). This CDR3 has 17 residues. The ends lost 5 bases at V and 4 bases at J; junction bases unmatched: 12. The CDR3 coding sequence is TGTGCCAGTAGTCTATCATTGACTAGCGGCGCTTACAATGAGCAGTTCTTC. Translation: CASSLSLTSGAYNEQFF.

This clonotype turned up a few times. This chain joins TRBV20-1 and TRBJ1-2; D is unclear. Trimming pared 0 bases from V and 4 bases from J, leaving 9 bases between. The CDR3 totals 13 residues. Germline-derived CDR1 and CDR2 are DFQATT and SNEGSKA (reference sequence). The CDR3 DNA follows: TGCAGTGCTAGAGAGGAGTCACTCTATGGCTACACCTTC. Amino acids: CSAREESLYGYTF.

The chain couples TRBV20-1 to TRBJ2-7; maybe TRBD2 (5 bases). Trimming took off 4 bases at V and 2 bases at J, with 18 bases between the two ends. CDR1 DFQATT and CDR2 SNEGSKA come from the germline V gene (reference sequence). The CDR3 is 15 residues long. CDR3 DNA sequence: TGCAGTGCTACCACGCCGGACTCTGATACCTACGAGCAGTACTTC. Translated: CSATTPDSDTYEQYF.

This clonotype was detected only a few times. The rearrangement uses TRBV7-2 and TRBJ1-6; tentative D call: TRBD1 (5 bases). V gave up 4 bases and J gave up 10 bases, with 11 bases separating them. Germline CDR1 and CDR2: SGHTA and FQGNSA. CDR3 length: 13 residues. The CDR3 is CASSWDEGSPLHF. The CDR3, as DNA: TGTGCCAGCAGCTGGGACGAGGGCTCACCCCTCCACTTT.

This clonotype was seen a handful of times. The chain has TRBV10-1 and TRBJ2-7, with D unclear. V lost 9 bases and J lost 3, with 9 bases in between. Germline CDR1 is WNHNN and CDR2 is SYGVQD (reference sequence). The CDR3 loop spans 11 amino acids. The CDR3 is CASIARYEQYF. The CDR3, as DNA: TGCGCCAGTATAGCACGCTACGAGCAGTACTTC.

This clonotype was seen a handful of times. The chain joins TRBV12-3 or TRBV12-4 to TRBJ2-7; D perhaps matches TRBD1 (6 bases). The CDR3 consists of 13 residues. Trimming cost V 6 bases and J 3 bases, with 12 bases left between them. The CDR3 DNA reads TGTGCCAGCAGACCCCCAGGGGTCTACGAGCAGTACTTC. Translating it yields CASRPPGVYEQYF.

This clonotype was recorded a few times. This chain's CDR3 is CATSAASGTEAFF. CDR3 in DNA: TGTGCCACCAGTGCCGCTTCGGGCACTGAAGCTTTCTTT. The genes are TRBV24-1 and TRBJ1-1; D call uncertain. Germline V gene data show CDR1 as KGHDR and CDR2 as SFDVKD. This CDR3 is built from 13 residues. Trimming took 5 bases from V and 4 from J, leaving 10 bases between them.

This sequence joins TRBV28 and TRBJ2-1, with D perhaps matching TRBD1 or TRBD2 (5 bases each). Germline assignment: CDR1 MDHEN and CDR2 SYDVKM. Trimming cost V 6 bases and J 0 bases, with 15 bases left between them. The CDR3 runs 16 residues. This CDR3 reads CASRGTGTSSYNEQFF. Written as DNA, the CDR3 is TGTGCCAGCAGAGGAACCGGGACCTCCTCCTACAATGAGCAGTTCTTC. The full variable domain, with the rest looked up from reference TRBV28 and TRBJ2-1, is DVKVTQSSRYLVKRTGEKVFLECVQDMDHENMFWYRQDPGLGLRLIYFSYDVKMKEKGDIPEGYSVSREKKERFSLILESASTNQTSMYLCASRGTGTSSYNEQFFGPGTRLTVL.